The 15 T cell receptor beta chains reported below all come from one sample, sequenced in a study of naive and memory T cell subsets (dated by TCRdb to about 2017). The library was built by means of 5' RACE. Sequencing was performed on an Illumina MiSeq. The ligated cDNA was amplified in four rounds of PCR with nested alpha and beta constant region primers together with the SP2 primer. The public reads were reanalyzed by TCRdb: fastp trimming at Q25, MiXCR alignment, in-frame beta chains only. Rows with one shared CDR3 protein collapse into an entry with the most common genes and DNA. Recorded for this sample are tens of thousands of distinct CDR3 sequences; 8% of them occurred a single time. The ten largest clonotypes hold around 21% of the sample. The study reported a robust and sensitive protocol to amplify, sequence and analyze TCRs, based on 3' ligation of a UMI-containing oligonucleotide to TCR cDNA.

Receptors originate from a female donor in good health.

In its sample, this clonotype was seen a few times. This sequence joins TRBV28 and TRBJ1-1; D is unclear. CDR3 size: 13 residues. The V gene lost 5 bases and the J gene lost 0 bases, with 7 bases spanning the gap. Germline CDR1 is MDHEN and CDR2 is SYDVKM. Written as DNA, the CDR3 is TGTGCCAGCAGTCCCCACATGAACACTGAAGCTTTCTTT. Translating gives CASSPHMNTEAFF.

This clonotype has at least ten counts. V and J are TRBV20-1 and TRBJ2-3; 12 nucleotides line up with TRBD2. With 5 bases clipped from V and 4 bases from J, the junction kept 10 bases outside the gene matches. The germline CDR1 and CDR2 sequences are DFQATT and SNEGSKA (reference sequence). This CDR3 has 16 amino acids. The CDR3 DNA sequence: TGCAGTGCTGGACCTAGCGGGGGGGCCAGGGCAGATACGCAGTATTTT. Its protein product is CSAGPSGGARADTQYF.

This clonotype was seen at least ten times. This is likely a read error, given that the CDR3 carries no conserved phenylalanine or tryptophan at its end. No DNA is shown, since the ends of the CDR3 on it are uncertain; the CDR3 is the one TCRdb lists. The gene calls are TRBV20-1 and TRBJ1-1; no check of the table's D call, TRBD1, against the DNA was made. The CDR3 has 13 residues if both end residues are counted. Per the germline V gene, CDR1 is DFQATT and CDR2 is SNEGSKA (reference sequence). The CDR3 reads CSASEGTATYEHY.

As regards this clonotype: Sequence at one end of the junction differs from germline and may be a read error. The chain carries TRBV6-5 and TRBJ1-6, with TRBD1 identical over 8 bases. Per the germline V gene, CDR1 is MNHEY and CDR2 is SVGAGI. The CDR3 spans 14 residues. The CDR3 here is CASSRQGRGSPLNF. DNA for the CDR3: TGTGCCAGCAGCCGACAGGGGCGGGGTTCACCCCTCAACTTT.

This clonotype appeared a few times. The J gene is TRBJ2-2, the V gene TRBV20-1, with 9 bases identical to TRBD2. J gave up 2 bases and V 1 base, and 5 bases lay outside the gene matches. The germline V gene has CDR1 DFQATT and CDR2 SNEGSKA (reference sequence). The CDR3 runs to 16 residues. The CDR3 reads CSARGTSALNTGELFF. In DNA form, the CDR3 reads TGCAGTGCTAGAGGGACTAGCGCCTTAAACACCGGGGAGCTGTTTTTT.

There are many counts of this clonotype. The V and J genes are TRBV27 and TRBJ1-2, with a weak D call TRBD1 (6 bases). This CDR3 region has 14 residues. V lost 3 bases to trimming and J lost 2 bases, with 10 bases between them. Per germline, CDR1 MNHEY and CDR2 SMNVEV (reference sequence). DNA for the CDR3: TGTGCCAGCAGTTTCTACGGACAGAACTATGGCTACACCTTC. Translating gives CASSFYGQNYGYTF.

This clonotype showed up just a few times. The rearrangement joins TRBV4-1 to TRBJ1-5, with D uncertain. The CDR3 contains 14 residues. CDR1 MGHRA and CDR2 YSYEKL come from the germline V gene. Trimming shortened V by 4 bases and J by 0 bases, and 7 bases separated the two germline ends. The CDR3 reads CASSPRHSNQPQHF. The CDR3 DNA is TGCGCCAGCAGCCCCCGTCATAGCAATCAGCCCCAGCATTTT.

This clonotype appeared a few times. V and J are TRBV5-1 and TRBJ2-5; 10 bases are shared with TRBD2. The CDR3 runs 16 residues. Germline-derived CDR1 and CDR2 are SGHRS and YFSETQ. The V and J ends lost 0 bases and 4 bases, in that order; junction bases with no gene match: 6. This chain's CDR3 is CASSLVLASGRETQYF. In nucleotides, the CDR3 is TGCGCCAGCAGCTTGGTTCTGGCTAGCGGGAGAGAGACCCAGTACTTC.

This rearrangement joins TRBV29-1 to TRBJ1-1; D uncertain. Germline CDR1 reads SQVTM; CDR2 reads ANQGSEA. Trimming cost V 7 bases and J 1 base, with 4 bases left between them. The CDR3 totals 10 residues. CDR3 DNA: TGCAGCGCTGAGAACACTGAAGCTTTCTTT. Its protein is CSAENTEAFF.

This clonotype came up a few times. The chain combines TRBV3-1 with TRBJ1-6; D gene unclear. CDR1 is LGHDT, CDR2 YNNKEL, per germline (reference sequence). Trimming took 4 bases from V and 8 from J, leaving 15 bases between them. The CDR3 is 15 residues long. The DNA for the CDR3 is TGTGCCAGCAGCCCCCAAGATCCAGGACATTCACCCCTCCACTTT. Translated: CASSPQDPGHSPLHF.

This clonotype was recorded at least ten times. The chain has TRBV29-1 and TRBJ1-1; 8 nucleotides align to TRBD1. CDR3 length: 17 amino acids. V gave up 3 bases and J gave up 4 bases; unmatched junction bases: 16. Germline V gene lookup returns CDR1 SQVTM and CDR2 ANQGSEA. The CDR3 DNA reads as TGCAGCGTTGAGTCGGACAGGGCCTCGAGTCCCACCACTGAAGCTTTCTTT. Protein: CSVESDRASSPTTEAFF.

This clonotype was detected only a few times. The CDR3 DNA is TGCGCCAGCAGTGACCAGACAGGGAGACATGAGCAGTTCTTC. It translates to CASSDQTGRHEQFF. The V gene is TRBV10-2, the J gene TRBJ2-1, with TRBD1 identical over 7 bases. This CDR3 region has 14 residues. Trimming took 3 bases from V and 8 from J; bases not matched to a gene: 7. The germline gives CDR1 WSHSY, CDR2 SAAADI.

This clonotype was seen at least ten times. This rearrangement joins TRBV29-1 to TRBJ2-5; TRBD2 is a possible D gene (5 bases). V gave up 6 bases and J gave up 2 bases, with 13 bases separating them. The CDR3 consists of 13 residues. The V gene's germline CDR1 is SQVTM and CDR2 ANQGSEA. The CDR3 coding sequence is TGCAGCGTAGAGGAGGCTCTACAAGAGACCCAGTACTTC. Protein: CSVEEALQETQYF.

CDR3 protein: CASSQIRLAGVETQYF. CDR3 DNA: TGTGCCAGCAGTCAAATCAGGCTAGCGGGAGTGGAGACCCAGTACTTC. The rearrangement joins TRBV28 to TRBJ2-5; 10 bases fit TRBD2. The germline V gene encodes CDR1 MDHEN and CDR2 SYDVKM. There are 16 residues in the CDR3. V gave up 5 bases and J gave up 5 bases; unmatched junction bases: 11.

This clonotype was counted ten times or more. The chain has TRBV3-1 and TRBJ1-1, with D perhaps TRBD1 (5 bases). The CDR3 totals 15 residues. V lost 1 base to trimming and J lost 2 bases, with 11 bases between them. CDR1 and CDR2 (germline): LGHDT, YNNKEL (reference sequence). The CDR3 DNA is TGTGCCAGCAGCCAAGTCGAGGGGTTAAACACTGAAGCTTTCTTT. It specifies CASSQVEGLNTEAFF. The whole variable domain, remainder taken from reference TRBV3-1 and TRBJ1-1, is DTAVSQTPKYLVTQMGNDKSIKCEQNLGHDTMYWYKQDSKKFLKIMFSYNNKELIINETVPNRFSPKSPDKAHLNLHINSLELGDSAVYFCASSQVEGLNTEAFFGQGTRLTVV.